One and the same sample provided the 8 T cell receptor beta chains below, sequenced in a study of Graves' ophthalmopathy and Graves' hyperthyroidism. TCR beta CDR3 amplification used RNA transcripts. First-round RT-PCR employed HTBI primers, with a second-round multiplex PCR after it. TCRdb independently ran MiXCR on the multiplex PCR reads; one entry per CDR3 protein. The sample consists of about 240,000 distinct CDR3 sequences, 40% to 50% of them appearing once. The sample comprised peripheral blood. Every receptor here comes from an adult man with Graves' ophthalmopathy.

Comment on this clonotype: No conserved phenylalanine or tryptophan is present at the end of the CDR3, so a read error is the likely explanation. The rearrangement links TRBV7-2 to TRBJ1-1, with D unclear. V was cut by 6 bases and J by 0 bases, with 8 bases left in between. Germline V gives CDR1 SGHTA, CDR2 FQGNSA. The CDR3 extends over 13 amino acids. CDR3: CASSGQVNTEAFS. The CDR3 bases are TGTGCCAGCAGTGGCCAAGTGAACACTGAAGCTTTCTCT.

For the CDR3, the DNA is TGTGCCAGCAGTTTATGGGCGGGGCCGACCCAAGAGACCCAGTACTTC. It specifies CASSLWAGPTQETQYF. The chain joins TRBV12-3 or TRBV12-4 to TRBJ2-5; perhaps TRBD2 as D (6 bases). The CDR3 length is 16 residues. V lost 2 bases to trimming and J lost 1 base, with 14 bases between them.

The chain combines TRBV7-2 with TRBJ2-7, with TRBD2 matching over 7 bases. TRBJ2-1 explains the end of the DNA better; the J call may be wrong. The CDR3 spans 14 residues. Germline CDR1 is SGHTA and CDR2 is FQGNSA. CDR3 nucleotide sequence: TGTGCCAGCAGCTTGGCTAGCGGATACAATGAGCAGTTCTTC. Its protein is CASSLASGYNEQFF.

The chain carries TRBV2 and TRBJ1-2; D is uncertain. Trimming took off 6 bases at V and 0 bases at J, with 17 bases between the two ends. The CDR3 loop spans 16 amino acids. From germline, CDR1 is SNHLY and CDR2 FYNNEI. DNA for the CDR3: TGTGCCAGCAGGACAACCCGAGACCTGGCTAACTATGGCTACACCTTC. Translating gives CASRTTRDLANYGYTF.

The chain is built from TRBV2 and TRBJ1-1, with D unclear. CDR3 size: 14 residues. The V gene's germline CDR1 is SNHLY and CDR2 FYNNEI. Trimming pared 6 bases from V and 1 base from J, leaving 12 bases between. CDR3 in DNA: TGTGCCAGCAGAGCGTTTTGGGGGAACACTGAAGCTTTCTTT. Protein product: CASRAFWGNTEAFF.

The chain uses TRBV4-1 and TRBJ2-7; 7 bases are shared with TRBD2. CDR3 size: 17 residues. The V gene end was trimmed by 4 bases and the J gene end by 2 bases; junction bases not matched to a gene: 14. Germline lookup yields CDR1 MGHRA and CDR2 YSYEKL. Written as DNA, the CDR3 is TGCGCCAGCAGCCCCCCCGGGTTCAGCGGGGTAACCTACGAGCAGTACTTC. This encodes CASSPPGFSGVTYEQYF.

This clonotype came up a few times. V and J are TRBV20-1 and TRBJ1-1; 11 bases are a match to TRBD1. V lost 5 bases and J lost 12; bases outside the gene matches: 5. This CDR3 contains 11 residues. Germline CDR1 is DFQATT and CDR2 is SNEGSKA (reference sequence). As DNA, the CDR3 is TGCAGTGCTGGGACAGGGGGTCTAACTTTCTTT. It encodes CSAGTGGLTFF.

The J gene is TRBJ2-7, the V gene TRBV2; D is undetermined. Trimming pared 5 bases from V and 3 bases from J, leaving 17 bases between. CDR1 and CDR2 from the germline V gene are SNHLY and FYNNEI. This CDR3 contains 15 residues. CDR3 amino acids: CASSNDASKGYEQYF. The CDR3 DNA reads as TGTGCCAGCAGTAACGACGCATCCAAGGGCTACGAGCAGTACTTC.